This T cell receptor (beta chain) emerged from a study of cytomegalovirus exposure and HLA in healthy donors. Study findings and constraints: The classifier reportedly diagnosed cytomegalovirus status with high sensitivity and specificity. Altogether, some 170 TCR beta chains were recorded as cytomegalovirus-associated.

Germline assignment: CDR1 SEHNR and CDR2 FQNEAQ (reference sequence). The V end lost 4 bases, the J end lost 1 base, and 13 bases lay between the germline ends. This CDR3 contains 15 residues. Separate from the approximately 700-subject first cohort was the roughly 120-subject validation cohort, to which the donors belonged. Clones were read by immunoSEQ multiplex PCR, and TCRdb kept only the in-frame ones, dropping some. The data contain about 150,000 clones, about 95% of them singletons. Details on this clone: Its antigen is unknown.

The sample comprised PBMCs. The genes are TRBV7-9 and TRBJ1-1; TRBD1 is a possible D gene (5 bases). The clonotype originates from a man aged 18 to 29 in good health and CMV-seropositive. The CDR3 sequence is CASSSHGAANTEAFF. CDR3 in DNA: TGTGCCAGCAGCTCCCATGGGGCAGCGAACACTGAAGCTTTCTTT.